Below are 13 T cell receptor beta chains sequenced from a single sample in a study of cytomegalovirus exposure and HLA in healthy donors. The PCR contained 60 Vbeta and 13 Jbeta primers. The protocol was immunoSEQ multiplex PCR, while the TCRdb copy is restricted to in-frame clones and leaves out a portion. This table has over 100,000 clones, 50% to 65% appearing once. The source material was PBMCs. The receptors stem from a man aged 35 to 55 in good health and CMV-seropositive.

This sequence joins TRBV7-2 and TRBJ2-3; 14 bases are shared with TRBD2. Germline-derived CDR1 and CDR2 are SGHTA and FQGNSA. The CDR3 is made up of 16 amino acids. V was pared by 4 bases and J by 5 bases, with 5 bases of the junction left unmatched. The CDR3 loop reads CASSSGLAGVLDTQYF. The CDR3 nucleotides are TGTGCCAGCAGCTCGGGACTAGCGGGAGTTCTAGATACGCAGTATTTT.

The chain links TRBV11-2 to TRBJ2-2; D is undetermined. Trimming took off 1 base at V and 8 bases at J, with 5 bases between the two ends. Germline V gives CDR1 SGHAT, CDR2 FQNNGV. The CDR3 loop spans 12 amino acids. The chain's CDR3 is CASSLVQGELFF. For the CDR3, the DNA is TGTGCCAGCAGCTTAGTTCAGGGGGAGCTGTTTTTT.

The chain links TRBV19 to TRBJ1-5; 7 bases are a match to TRBD1. J was trimmed by 7 bases and V by 10 bases; bases with no gene match: 10. This CDR3 contains 13 residues. CDR1 and CDR2 from the germline V gene are LNHDA and SQIVND (reference sequence). CDR3 amino acids: CATTDRDLQPQHF. As DNA, the CDR3 is TGTGCCACCACCGACAGGGATCTACAGCCCCAGCATTTT.

The chain joins TRBV30 to TRBJ2-7, with D possibly TRBD1 on 5 matching bases. Germline V CDR1 and CDR2: GTSNPN, SVGIG (reference sequence). The CDR3 is made up of 12 amino acids. V was pared by 0 bases and J by 5 bases, with 8 bases between. The DNA for the CDR3 is TGTGCCTGGAGTGTTCAGGGCCACGAGCAGTACTTC. This translates into CAWSVQGHEQYF.

The chain is built from TRBV5-1 and TRBJ1-5; tentative D call: TRBD1 (6 bases). CDR3 length equals 16 residues. Germline-derived CDR1 and CDR2 are SGHRS and YFSETQ. Trimming left V 0 bases short and J 4 bases short, with 14 bases between. The CDR3 DNA follows: TGCGCCAGCAGCTTGGCCCCAGGGGCGAGAAATCAGCCCCAGCATTTT. Its protein product is CASSLAPGARNQPQHF.

The CDR3 is CASSYRQGSYNSPLHF. The CDR3 DNA is TGCGCCAGCAGCTACCGACAGGGTAGCTATAATTCACCCCTCCACTTT. The V and J genes are TRBV5-1 and TRBJ1-6; 7 positions match TRBD1. Germline loops: CDR1 SGHRS, CDR2 YFSETQ. CDR3 length: 16 residues. The junction had 6 bases not matched to a gene; V was cut back by 3 bases and J by 3 bases.

The V and J genes are TRBV7-2 and TRBJ2-5; the match to TRBD2 covers 12 bases. The CDR3 is 17 residues long. The ends lost 2 bases at V and 0 bases at J; junction bases unmatched: 4. Germline CDR1 reads SGHTA; CDR2 reads FQGNSA. For the CDR3, the DNA is TGTGCCAGCAGCTTATGGCTAGCGGGAGGGTACCAAGAGACCCAGTACTTC. Translation: CASSLWLAGGYQETQYF.

The table lists this clone with a few counts. This chain uses TRBV30 with TRBJ2-1; TRBD2 agrees at 10 bases. The ends lost 2 bases at V and 0 bases at J; junction bases unmatched: 10. The CDR3 length is 18 residues. Germline-derived CDR1 and CDR2 are GTSNPN and SVGIG (reference sequence). Here the CDR3 reads CAWSSELGLAASYNEQFF. CDR3 in DNA: TGTGCCTGGAGTTCCGAGTTAGGACTAGCGGCCTCCTACAATGAGCAGTTCTTC.

The rearrangement joins TRBV5-1 to TRBJ1-1; D is uncertain. Germline lookup yields CDR1 SGHRS and CDR2 YFSETQ. Trimming left V 0 bases short and J 3 bases short, with 6 bases between. CDR3 length equals 13 residues. The CDR3 protein is CASSLDGDTEAFF. The CDR3 DNA reads as TGCGCCAGCAGCTTGGACGGGGACACTGAAGCTTTCTTT.

The V and J genes are TRBV28 and TRBJ2-1, with 9 bases fitting TRBD2. This CDR3 is built from 15 residues. Germline V gene sequence: CDR1 MDHEN, CDR2 SYDVKM. V gave up 8 bases and J gave up 9 bases; unmatched junction bases: 14. The CDR3 nucleotides read TGTGCCAGCTGGACTCCTAGCGGGAAGCTAGGTGAGCAGTTCTTC. This sequence encodes CASWTPSGKLGEQFF.

V is TRBV10-1 and J is TRBJ2-5, with D perhaps TRBD1 (6 bases). The length of the CDR3 is 14 residues. Trimming took off 6 bases at V and 3 bases at J, with 14 bases between the two ends. Germline loops: CDR1 WNHNN, CDR2 SYGVQD (reference sequence). This CDR3 reads CASSSDRLEETQYF. In DNA, the CDR3 is TGCGCCAGCAGCTCCGACAGGCTGGAAGAGACCCAGTACTTC.

This sequence joins TRBV7-2 and TRBJ2-7; D unresolved. Trimming took 0 bases from V and 3 from J, leaving 6 bases between them. The germline gives CDR1 SGHTA, CDR2 FQGNSA. This CDR3 contains 13 residues. The CDR3, as DNA: TGTGCCAGCAGCTTAGCGGCTGGCTACGAGCAGTACTTC. Translating it yields CASSLAAGYEQYF. Full variable domain (missing parts from reference TRBV7-2 and TRBJ2-7): GAGVSQSPSNKVTEKGKDVELRCDPISGHTALYWYRQSLGQGLEFLIYFQGNSAPDKSGLPSDRFSAERTGGSVSTLTIQRTQQEDSAVYLCASSLAAGYEQYFGPGTRLTVT.

This chain links TRBV15 with TRBJ1-2, with D perhaps matching TRBD1 (5 bases). Trimming removed 4 bases from V and 6 bases from J, with 15 bases in between. Per the germline V gene, CDR1 is LNHNV and CDR2 is YYDKDF (reference sequence). The CDR3 covers 14 residues. CDR3 in amino acids: CATSTPGRAHGYTF. The CDR3 coding sequence is TGTGCCACCAGCACTCCGGGCAGGGCTCATGGCTACACCTTC.